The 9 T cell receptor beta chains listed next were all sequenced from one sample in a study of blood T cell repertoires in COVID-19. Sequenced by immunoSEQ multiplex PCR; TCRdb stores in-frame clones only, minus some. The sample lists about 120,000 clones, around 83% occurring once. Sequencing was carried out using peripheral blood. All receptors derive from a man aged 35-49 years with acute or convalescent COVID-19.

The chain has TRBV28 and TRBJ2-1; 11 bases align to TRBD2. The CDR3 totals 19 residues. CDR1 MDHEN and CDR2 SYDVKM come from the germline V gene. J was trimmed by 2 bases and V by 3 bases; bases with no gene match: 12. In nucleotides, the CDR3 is TGTGCCAGCAGTTTTCGTAGGGCTAGCGGGAGGAGGGCCTACAATGAGCAGTTCTTC. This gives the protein CASSFRRASGRRAYNEQFF.

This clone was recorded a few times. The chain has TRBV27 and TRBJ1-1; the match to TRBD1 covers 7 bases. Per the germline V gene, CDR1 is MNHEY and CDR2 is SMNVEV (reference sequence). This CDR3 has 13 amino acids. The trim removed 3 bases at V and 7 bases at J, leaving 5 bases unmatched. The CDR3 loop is CASSFRTGLEAFF. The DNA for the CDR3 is TGTGCCAGCAGTTTTCGGACAGGACTTGAAGCTTTCTTT.

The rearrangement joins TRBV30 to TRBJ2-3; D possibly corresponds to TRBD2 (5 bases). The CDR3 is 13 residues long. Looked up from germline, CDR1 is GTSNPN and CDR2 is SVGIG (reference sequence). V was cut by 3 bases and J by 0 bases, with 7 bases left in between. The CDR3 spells CAWSRTSTDTQYF. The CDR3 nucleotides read TGTGCCTGGAGCCGGACTAGCACAGATACGCAGTATTTT.

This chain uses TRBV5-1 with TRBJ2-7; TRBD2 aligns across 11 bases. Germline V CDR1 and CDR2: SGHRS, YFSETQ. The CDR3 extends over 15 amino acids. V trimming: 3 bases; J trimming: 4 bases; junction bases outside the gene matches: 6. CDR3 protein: CASSSGLAVMYEQYF. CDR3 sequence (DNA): TGCGCCAGCAGCTCGGGACTAGCGGTGATGTACGAGCAGTACTTC.

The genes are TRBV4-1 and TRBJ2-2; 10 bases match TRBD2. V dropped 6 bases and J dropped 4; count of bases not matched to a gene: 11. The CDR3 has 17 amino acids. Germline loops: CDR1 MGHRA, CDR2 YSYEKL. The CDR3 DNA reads TGCGCCAGCAGTTATTCCCTAGCGGGAGTCCCCACCGGGGAGCTGTTTTTT. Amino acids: CASSYSLAGVPTGELFF.

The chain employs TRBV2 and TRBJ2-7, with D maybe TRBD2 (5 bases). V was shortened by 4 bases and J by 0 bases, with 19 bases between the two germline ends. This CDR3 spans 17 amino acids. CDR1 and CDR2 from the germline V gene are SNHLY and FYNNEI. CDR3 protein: CASSGARVKQSSYEQYF. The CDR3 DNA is TGTGCCAGCAGTGGAGCGAGGGTGAAACAGAGCTCCTACGAGCAGTACTTC.

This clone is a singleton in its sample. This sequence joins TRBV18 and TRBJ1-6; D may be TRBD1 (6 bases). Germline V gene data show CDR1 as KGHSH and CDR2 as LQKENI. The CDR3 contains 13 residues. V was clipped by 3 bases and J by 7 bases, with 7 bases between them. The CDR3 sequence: CASSPDSNSPLHF. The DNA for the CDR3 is TGTGCCAGCTCACCGGACAGCAATTCACCCCTCCACTTT.

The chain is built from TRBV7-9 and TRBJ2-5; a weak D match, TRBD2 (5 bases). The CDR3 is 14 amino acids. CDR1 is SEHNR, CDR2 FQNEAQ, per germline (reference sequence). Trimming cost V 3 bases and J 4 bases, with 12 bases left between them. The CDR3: CASSLVAGGETQYF. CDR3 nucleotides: TGTGCCAGCAGCTTGGTCGCGGGTGGAGAGACCCAGTACTTC.

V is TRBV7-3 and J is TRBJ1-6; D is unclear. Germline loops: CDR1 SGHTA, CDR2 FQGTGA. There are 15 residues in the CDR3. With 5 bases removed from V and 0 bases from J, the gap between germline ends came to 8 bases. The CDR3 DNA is TGTGCCAGCAGCCTCTCTACCTCCTATAATTCACCCCTCCACTTT. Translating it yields CASSLSTSYNSPLHF.